This T cell receptor beta chain was observed in a study of T-cell reconstitution after alpha-beta-depleted transplantation in children. Study findings and constraints: It was surviving recipient T cells and thymic progenitors that gave some patients high TCRbeta diversity at day 60.

Preparation of the TCRbeta library involved a method that used unique molecular identifiers. TCRdb passed the PCR reads through MiXCR, listing each CDR3 protein once. The top ten clones hold 28% of a sample with approximately 1,000,000 distinct CDR3 sequences, around 30% of them seen once. About this clonotype itself: Its cognate antigen is unknown.

V was cut by 6 bases and J by 0 bases, with 20 bases left in between. Germline CDR1 reads MNHNS; CDR2 reads SASEGT. The length of the CDR3 is 17 residues. The clonotype originates from a boy in the first two years of life who had a stem cell transplant for SCID, so the T cells may come from the graft donor. The sequenced sample was PBMCs, mostly from graft donor cells, obtained 360 days after TCRalphabeta/CD19-depleted stem cell transplant. This chain connects TRBV6-1 to TRBJ1-1; D is possibly TRBD1 (5 bases). The CDR3 protein is CASRPPGLPLMNTEAFF. DNA of the CDR3: TGTGCCAGCAGGCCCCCGGGACTTCCACTTATGAACACTGAAGCTTTCTTT.